A selection of T cell receptor beta chains follows, all from one sample in a study of Graves' ophthalmopathy and Graves' hyperthyroidism. TCRdb reprocessed the multiplex PCR reads via MiXCR and lists one record per CDR3 protein. This sample has around 1.1 million distinct CDR3 sequences, with less than 45% found just once. Sequencing was carried out using peripheral blood or thyroid tissue (not recorded which). These receptors came from an adult man with Graves' hyperthyroidism. The conserved cysteine and the conserved F or W are not part of the CDR3 here. Each record gives: V gene, clone size, D gene, J gene, CDR3 protein. D genes are given only for firm matches. Some rows mark clone size as missing; the rest say once, few, many or name a class of expanded clone.

>TRBV15|.|.|TRBJ2-7
ATSRNSYEQY
>TRBV7-8|.|.|TRBJ2-7
ASSLGGGVTGEQY
>TRBV7-8|.|TRBD1|TRBJ1-3
ASSLDTGGWSGNTIY
>TRBV9|many|.|TRBJ1-1
ASSVAGGLNTEAF
>TRBV19|many|.|TRBJ2-6
ATGQTGANVLT
>TRBV2|many|TRBD1|TRBJ2-7
ASKFDRVGSYEQY
>TRBV2|.|.|TRBJ1-3
ASIGFLAGDGETIY
>TRBV29-1|.|.|TRBJ2-7
SLIQGSYEQY
>TRBV5-1|many|TRBD1|TRBJ2-7
ASSLGGQPYEQY
>TRBV6-2/TRBV6-3|few|.|TRBJ2-7
ASSYSSRNEQY
>TRBV10-3|.|.|TRBJ1-1
AISGGGPATNEAF
>TRBV7-9|many|.|TRBJ2-7
ASSLAVGWEQY
>TRBV29-1|many|.|TRBJ1-2
TSSPLGGNSGYT
>TRBV7-6|many|.|TRBJ2-7
ASSLDRRTYEQY
>TRBV19|many|.|TRBJ2-5
ASSTSGTEETQY
>TRBV10-3|many|.|TRBJ2-5
AISADGRLQTQY
>TRBV7-7|.|.|TRBJ1-2
ADSPWTANYGYT
>TRBV7-7|.|.|TRBJ2-2
ASSSTDGTGELF
>TRBV7-9|few|.|TRBJ1-2
ASSSTDFYGYT
>TRBV2|.|TRBD1|TRBJ1-5
ASRDRRENQPQH
>TRBV29-1|.|TRBD1|TRBJ1-4
SSQEDRGGEKLF
>TRBV5-6|many|.|TRBJ1-5
ASSLGEDQPQH
>TRBV29-1|.|.|TRBJ1-1
SVSRRGSNTEAF
>TRBV10-3|many|.|TRBJ2-7
ATTDKSSYEQY
>TRBV2|many|.|TRBJ1-5
ASSDQGQLQPQH
>TRBV28|few|.|TRBJ2-7
ASSPAAGLSYEQY
>TRBV11-3|.|.|TRBJ2-2
ASRFQQNTGELF
>TRBV15|many|.|TRBJ2-7
ATSKEQGHEQY
>TRBV5-1|.|TRBD2|TRBJ2-7
SAEGLAGRNEQY
>TRBV29-1|many|.|TRBJ2-2
SVSPRHGELF
>TRBV7-2|.|TRBD1|TRBJ1-6
ASSREGTGDSPLH
>TRBV29-1|once|TRBD1|TRBJ2-5
SGGQGRY
>TRBV7-6|many|.|TRBJ2-5
ASSLGGAAPFQETQY
>TRBV19|few|.|TRBJ1-1
ASRTPNTEAF
>TRBV12-3/TRBV12-4|many|.|TRBJ2-7
ASKPGRRSYEQY
>TRBV7-2|few|.|TRBJ2-5
ASSWLGETQY
>TRBV7-8|many|.|TRBJ2-5
ASSLWGVGVQETQY
>TRBV7-2|many|TRBD1|TRBJ1-5
ASSLGDSAHQPQH
>TRBV15|.|.|TRBJ1-4
ATSRDLAGKDEKLF
>TRBV7-3|.|.|TRBJ1-6
ASSSPGVPPLH
>TRBV29-1|many|.|TRBJ1-1
SVEAPRQSRVGTEAF